A single TCR beta chain is shown here with its context. Trimming took 3 bases from V and 3 from J, leaving 9 bases between them. CDR1 and CDR2 from the germline V gene are SGHKS and YYEKEE (reference sequence). The CDR3 loop spans 14 amino acids. This sample is part of a study of blood T cell repertoires in COVID-19. Turning to the study itself: Samples came from the United States, Italy and Spain, spanning acute and convalescent COVID-19. In each case, the material was cDNA or gDNA derived from T cells, B-cell-depleted T cells, or PBMCs.

Authors' analysis steps: Estimation of nucleated cell counts was performed using reference gene primer amplification. Some clones are missing from TCRdb's copy, which holds only in-frame ones; the method was immunoSEQ multiplex PCR. V and J calls and clone size are copied from that table; D and trimming were computed from the DNA. The sample carries 40,000 or so clones, approximately 80% recorded once. The sequencing input was peripheral blood. The chain couples TRBV5-5 to TRBJ2-2; possibly TRBD1 for D (5 bases). This sequence was found in a man in his fifties or sixties with active COVID-19. The CDR3 DNA is TGTGCCAGCAGCTCTCAGGGTCACACCGGGGAGCTGTTTTTT. Translated, it gives CASSSQGHTGELFF.